This entry lists 8 T cell receptor beta chains sequenced from one sample in a study of shared clonotypes between healthy human individuals. The naive CD8 population came from CD45RO-negative cells selected for CCR7, without terminally differentiated effector memory CD45RA+ cells. Repertoires were generated with immunoSEQ multiplex PCR, while TCRdb's copy carries only in-frame clones and drops some. Here the sample spans 750,000 to 1,000,000 clones, 92% being singletons. The sequenced sample was naive CD8+ T cells sorted from blood. Receptors were obtained from a man between 25 and 39 years old in good health.

The chain couples TRBV7-9 to TRBJ1-1; 8 bases align to TRBD1. Germline CDR1 is SEHNR and CDR2 is FQNEAQ (reference sequence). This CDR3 is 14 amino acids long. V lost 5 bases, J lost 12 bases, and 14 bases stayed unmatched. This chain's CDR3 is CASSAHPPGQVTFF. DNA of the CDR3: TGTGCCAGCAGCGCCCATCCCCCGGGACAGGTAACTTTCTTT.

V usage is TRBV27 and J usage is TRBJ2-7; 9 bases map to TRBD2. The CDR3 extends over 15 amino acids. V lost 4 bases and J lost 3; bases outside the gene matches: 7. CDR1 MNHEY and CDR2 SMNVEV come from the germline V gene (reference sequence). The CDR3 nucleotides read TGTGCCAGCAGTTCCACCGGGACTAGCCTCTACGAGCAGTACTTC. This translates into CASSSTGTSLYEQYF.

The gene calls are TRBV7-9 and TRBJ2-1; the D gene is possibly TRBD1 (6 bases). The CDR3 has 14 residues. Per germline, CDR1 SEHNR and CDR2 FQNEAQ (reference sequence). V was trimmed by 4 bases and J by 3 bases, leaving 10 bases between them. The CDR3 is CASSSDSDYNEQFF. CDR3 in DNA: TGTGCCAGCAGCTCGGACAGTGACTACAATGAGCAGTTCTTC.

With respect to this clone: One junction end does not reproduce the germline sequence, and a read error may be involved. V is TRBV7-7 and J is TRBJ2-1; 15 positions agree with TRBD2. The germline gives CDR1 SSHAT, CDR2 FNYEAQ (reference sequence). The CDR3 runs to 16 residues. The chain's CDR3 is CASSFGLAGGPNEQFF. In DNA, the CDR3 is TGTGCTAGCAGCTTCGGACTAGCGGGAGGGCCCAATGAGCAGTTCTTC.

The chain has TRBV4-2 and TRBJ2-2; D is unresolved. The germline gives CDR1 LGHNA, CDR2 YNFKEQ. The ends were cut back, 5 bases at V and 10 bases at J, with 17 bases in the middle. This CDR3 is 14 amino acids long. As DNA, the CDR3 is TGTGCCAGCAGCTTGGGCGTTCCCCGCATGGAGCTGTTTTTT. This translates into CASSLGVPRMELFF.

V gene TRBV4-1 combines with J gene TRBJ2-1; D remains unclear. The germline CDR1 and CDR2 sequences are MGHRA and YSYEKL. CDR3 size: 12 residues. Trimming cost V 5 bases and J 7 bases, with 9 bases left between them. CDR3 in amino acids: CASSKPSNEQFF. CDR3 coding DNA: TGCGCCAGCAGCAAACCTAGTAATGAGCAGTTCTTC.

CDR3 nucleotides: TGTGCCAGCACCCGGACAGGGGGCTCCTACGAGCAGTACTTC. Translation: CASTRTGGSYEQYF. This chain links TRBV7-9 with TRBJ2-7; 10 positions match TRBD1. Per the germline V gene, CDR1 is SEHNR and CDR2 is FQNEAQ (reference sequence). The CDR3 loop spans 14 amino acids. The junction had 3 bases not matched to a gene; V was cut back by 7 bases and J by 0 bases.

The rearrangement uses TRBV28 and TRBJ1-2; no reliable D call. Germline CDR1 and CDR2: MDHEN and SYDVKM. Trimming left V 5 bases short and J 1 base short, with 11 bases between. The CDR3 length is 14 residues. The CDR3 DNA sequence: TGTGCCAGCAGTCTATCCCAGCGTAACTATGGCTACACCTTC. Its translation is CASSLSQRNYGYTF.